One sample yielded the 11 T cell receptor beta chains listed below, sequenced in a study of blood T cell repertoires in COVID-19. The repertoire was sequenced with immunoSEQ multiplex PCR; TCRdb's copy has only in-frame clones and lacks some. The table lists 300,000 to 400,000 clones, roughly 89% of them singletons, with approximately 9.9% in the top ten. Material: peripheral blood. The receptors originated from a man aged 25-45 years with COVID-19, enrolled during active disease.

This chain connects TRBV9 to TRBJ1-2, with 7 nucleotides matching TRBD1. Germline values: CDR1 SGDLS, CDR2 YYNGEE. This CDR3 contains 16 residues. Germline trimming cut 3 bases from V and 5 bases from J; bases unmatched to any gene: 13. As DNA, the CDR3 is TGTGCCAGCAGCGAGTCCCTTGTAACAGGGGCATATGGCTACACCTTC. Protein sequence: CASSESLVTGAYGYTF.

The chain recombines TRBV6-5 with TRBJ2-3; 11 nucleotides line up with TRBD2. V was clipped by 6 bases and J by 4 bases; unmatched bases: 6. The CDR3 consists of 15 residues. CDR1 is MNHEY and CDR2 is SVGAGI in the germline V gene. The CDR3 bases are TGTGCCAGCAGACTAGCGGGAGAGGGTGCAGATACGCAGTATTTT. It specifies CASRLAGEGADTQYF.

The V call is TRBV6-2 or TRBV6-3, the J call TRBJ2-3, with TRBD2 as a possible D gene (7 bases). In germline, CDR1 is MNHEY, CDR2 SVGEGT. There are 17 residues in the CDR3. Trimming removed 5 bases from V and 3 bases from J, with 21 bases in between. The CDR3 nucleotides are TGTGCCAGCAGTACCCTACTATCTAGGGGGGGTACAGATACGCAGTATTTT. Translation: CASSTLLSRGGTDTQYF.

The rearrangement uses TRBV28 and TRBJ2-7; tentative D call: TRBD2 (6 bases). V was clipped by 6 bases and J by 2 bases, with 14 bases between them. This CDR3 comprises 14 residues. Germline V gives CDR1 MDHEN, CDR2 SYDVKM. CDR3 sequence reads: CASRGYGRTYEQYF. The CDR3 DNA reads as TGTGCCAGCAGGGGTTACGGGAGAACCTACGAGCAGTACTTC.

The V gene is TRBV7-8, the J gene TRBJ1-1; TRBD1 matches 8 bases. The ends lost 10 bases at V and 3 bases at J; junction bases unmatched: 7. The germline gives CDR1 SGHVS, CDR2 FQNEAQ. CDR3 length equals 13 residues. The CDR3 spells CANPQTGDTEAFF. The CDR3 coding sequence is TGTGCCAACCCGCAGACAGGGGACACTGAAGCTTTCTTT.

This sequence joins TRBV27 and TRBJ2-2; 8 nucleotides align to TRBD2. The CDR3 is 15 amino acids. CDR1 MNHEY and CDR2 SMNVEV come from the germline V gene (reference sequence). J was trimmed by 1 base and V by 7 bases; bases with no gene match: 5. The CDR3 bases are TGTGCCAGCATTCGAACTAGCGGGAACACCGGGGAGCTGTTTTTT. Translated, it gives CASIRTSGNTGELFF.

This chain connects TRBV5-4 to TRBJ1-2; the match to TRBD1 covers 7 bases. The CDR3 extends over 14 amino acids. Germline V gives CDR1 SGHNT, CDR2 YYREEE (reference sequence). The junction had 4 bases not matched to a gene; V was cut back by 3 bases and J by 2 bases. The CDR3 sequence is CASSYDRANYGYTF. CDR3 sequence (DNA): TGTGCCAGCAGCTATGACAGGGCCAACTATGGCTACACCTTC.

This sequence joins TRBV29-1 and TRBJ2-7; 8 bases map to TRBD2. The CDR3 totals 17 residues. Trimming at V came to 0 bases and at J to 3 bases, leaving 13 bases not matched to a gene. CDR1 SQVTM and CDR2 ANQGSEA come from the germline V gene. The CDR3 here is CSVEDPSLTSDRYEQYF. The CDR3 DNA follows: TGCAGCGTTGAAGATCCCTCCTTGACTAGCGACCGCTACGAGCAGTACTTC.

This sequence joins TRBV24-1 and TRBJ2-1, with D tentatively TRBD2 (7 bases). The CDR3 runs 17 residues. CDR1 KGHDR and CDR2 SFDVKD come from the germline V gene. Trimming took 1 base from V and 9 from J, leaving 21 bases between them. As DNA, the CDR3 is TGTGCCACCAGTGATTTCGCAGGGGCGGGAGACGGAGGTGAGCAGTTCTTC. Its protein product is CATSDFAGAGDGGEQFF.

The rearrangement joins TRBV19 to TRBJ1-5, with D perhaps TRBD1 (5 bases). This CDR3 has 18 residues. The ends were cut back, 7 bases at V and 4 bases at J, with 26 bases in the middle. CDR1 and CDR2 from the germline V gene are LNHDA and SQIVND (reference sequence). The CDR3 protein is CASTPPQGVSYGNQPQHF. For the CDR3, the DNA is TGTGCCAGTACCCCCCCCCAGGGTGTTTCGTACGGAAATCAGCCCCAGCATTTT.

The chain combines TRBV7-9 with TRBJ1-5; TRBD1 is a possible D gene (5 bases). In germline, CDR1 is SEHNR, CDR2 FQNEAQ (reference sequence). The CDR3 is 15 amino acids. The V and J ends lost 0 bases and 5 bases respectively, with 11 bases between them. In DNA form, the CDR3 reads TGTGCCAGCAGCTTAGCGGGCCAGGGATATCAGCCCCAGCATTTT. This codes for CASSLAGQGYQPQHF.